This T cell receptor beta chain was profiled in a study of T-cell reconstitution after alpha-beta-depleted transplantation in children. Findings and caveats of the study: Expanded clones from the graft, numbering several hundred, reportedly supplied alpha-beta T cells about two months after transplant.

Many counts were recorded for this clonotype. What it binds is not known. During its preparation, the TCRbeta library received unique molecular identifiers. TCRdb fed the PCR reads into MiXCR, producing one record per CDR3 protein. This sample has around 700,000 distinct CDR3 sequences, with around 12% found just once. The V and J ends lost 2 bases and 5 bases respectively, with 17 bases between them. The CDR3 totals 15 residues. In germline, CDR1 is SGHRS, CDR2 YFSETQ. This sequence joins TRBV5-1 and TRBJ2-7; the D gene is possibly TRBD1 (7 bases). The input for sequencing was PBMCs, taken before TCRalphabeta/CD19-depleted stem cell transplant. The clonotype comes from a girl aged 2 to 10 with congenital amegakaryocytic thrombocytopenia, due to receive a stem cell transplant. In nucleotides, the CDR3 is TGCGCCAGCAGCTTCACAGGGGAGGTTTTCAACGAGCAGTACTTC. This translates into CASSFTGEVFNEQYF. The whole variable domain, filled in from reference TRBV5-1 and TRBJ2-7, reads KAGVTQTPRYLIKTRGQQVTLSCSPISGHRSVSWYQQTPGQGLQFLFEYFSETQRNKGNFPGRFSGRQFSNSRSEMNVSTLELGDSALYLCASSFTGEVFNEQYFGPGTRLTVT.